This entry lists 18 T cell receptor beta chains sequenced from one sample in a study. TCRdb passed the RT-PCR reads through MiXCR, listing each CDR3 protein once. Counted here are more than 600,000 distinct CDR3 sequences, 14% occurring once; the ten biggest clones make up about 3.6%. The sequenced sample consisted of memory CD4+ T cells from blood. The receptors derive from a female donor in good health, serving as a healthy control.

This clonotype has just a few counts. This chain uses TRBV20-1 with TRBJ2-7; D unresolved. V lost 6 bases to trimming and J lost 4 bases, with 16 bases between them. Germline assignment: CDR1 DFQATT and CDR2 SNEGSKA (reference sequence). The CDR3 length is 13 residues. The CDR3 sequence: CSAIAGPFYEQYF. The DNA of the CDR3 is TGCAGTGCCATAGCTGGCCCCTTTTACGAGCAGTACTTC.

This clonotype was picked up a small number of times. The chain employs TRBV7-3 and TRBJ2-3, with 8 nucleotides matching TRBD2. This CDR3 comprises 15 residues. J gave up 1 base and V 6 bases, and 6 bases lay outside the gene matches. The V gene's germline CDR1 is SGHTA and CDR2 FQGTGA. Here the CDR3 reads CASSSQAGGTDTQYF. The CDR3 DNA reads as TGTGCCAGCAGTTCTCAAGCGGGAGGCACAGATACGCAGTATTTT.

This clonotype was picked up a small number of times. The V call is TRBV11-2, the J call TRBJ2-7; possibly TRBD1 for D (6 bases). The V end was cut by 1 base, the J end by 0 bases, with 13 bases between. Per germline, CDR1 SGHAT and CDR2 FQNNGV. The CDR3 has 16 amino acids. The CDR3 is CASSLGTGTYSYEQYF. Here the CDR3 DNA reads TGTGCCAGCAGCTTAGGGACCGGGACATACTCCTACGAGCAGTACTTC.

The gene calls are TRBV6-1 and TRBJ2-7, with D possibly TRBD2 on 7 matching bases. V dropped 7 bases and J dropped 7 bases, with 17 bases sitting between them. The CDR3 loop spans 13 amino acids. Germline CDR1 and CDR2: MNHNS and SASEGT. CDR3 residues: CASKGGGVGEQYF. CDR3 bases: TGTGCCAGCAAGGGCGGGGGCGTTGGGGAGCAGTACTTC.

As to this clonotype: As the CDR3 is not closed by the conserved phenylalanine or tryptophan, this likely results from a read error. No DNA is shown, since the ends of the CDR3 on it are uncertain; the CDR3 is the one TCRdb lists. The CDR3 loop is CASRRGYGYTFGS. The chain couples TRBV6-5 to TRBJ2-1; TRBD2 is the table's D call and was not checked against the DNA. Termini included, the CDR3 measures 13 amino acids. The V gene's germline CDR1 is MNHEY and CDR2 SVGAGI.

In this sample, this clonotype turned up many times. This chain uses TRBV4-2 with TRBJ2-4; 11 nucleotides line up with TRBD2. The trim removed 2 bases at V and 7 bases at J, leaving 4 bases unmatched. CDR1 and CDR2 (germline): LGHNA, YNFKEQ. CDR3 length equals 15 residues. The CDR3 spells CASSQQLAGVNIQYF. The CDR3 DNA is TGTGCCAGCAGCCAACAACTAGCGGGAGTTAACATTCAGTACTTC.

This clonotype was observed a few times. The chain employs TRBV10-3 and TRBJ2-7; D is possibly TRBD1 (6 bases). Germline CDR1 reads ENHRY; CDR2 reads SYGVKD. V was trimmed by 6 bases and J by 2 bases, leaving 8 bases between them. The CDR3 sequence is 12 residues long. The CDR3 coding sequence is TGTGCCATCAGGGGACAAACCTACGAGCAGTACTTC. Its protein is CAIRGQTYEQYF.

The CDR3 sequence is CATSDFLGEATADTQYF. Here the CDR3 DNA reads TGTGCCACCAGTGATTTTTTGGGTGAGGCTACAGCAGATACGCAGTATTTT. V and J are TRBV24-1 and TRBJ2-3; D call uncertain. Germline V gene sequence: CDR1 KGHDR, CDR2 SFDVKD. Trimming cost V 1 base and J 4 bases, with 17 bases left between them. The CDR3 loop spans 17 amino acids.

In its sample, this clonotype was seen once. CDR3 sequence (DNA): TGTGCCATCAGTGATCGTAGGGCAGCAACTAATGAAAAACTGTTTTTT. It codes for CAISDRRAATNEKLFF. The chain couples TRBV10-3 to TRBJ1-4; D call uncertain. Germline V lookup: CDR1 ENHRY, CDR2 SYGVKD. V was pared by 3 bases and J by 0 bases, with 11 bases between. The CDR3 consists of 16 residues.

This clonotype was observed many times. V and J are TRBV29-1 and TRBJ2-7; perhaps D is TRBD1 or TRBD2 (5 bases each). The length of the CDR3 is 13 residues. Looked up from germline, CDR1 is SQVTM and CDR2 is ANQGSEA. Trimming pared 5 bases from V and 2 bases from J, leaving 13 bases between. This chain's CDR3 is CSVLSGAPYEQYF. The CDR3 nucleotides are TGCAGCGTTTTATCCGGGGCGCCCTACGAGCAGTACTTC.

This clonotype was found many times. V gene TRBV11-2 combines with J gene TRBJ2-3; 8 nucleotides match TRBD2. J lost 6 bases, V lost 4 bases, and 15 bases had no gene match. This CDR3 has 17 residues. Germline CDR1 is SGHAT and CDR2 is FQNNGV. CDR3 sequence: CASSWNPSGSSPDTQYF. The CDR3 coding sequence is TGTGCCAGCAGCTGGAATCCTAGCGGGTCGTCCCCCGATACGCAGTATTTT.

This clonotype was detected ten times or more. This chain joins TRBV6-4 and TRBJ2-3, with 8 positions matching TRBD2. Germline V gene sequence: CDR1 MRHNA, CDR2 SNTAGT. The CDR3 is made up of 15 amino acids. Losses at the gene ends were 4 bases for V and 7 bases for J; bases not matched to a gene: 10. The CDR3 here is CASSVEAGVLYTQYF. The CDR3 nucleotides are TGTGCCAGCAGTGTCGAAGCGGGAGTCCTCTATACGCAGTATTTT.

The J gene is TRBJ2-7, the V gene TRBV28; tentatively, D is TRBD1 (5 bases). The CDR3 is 15 amino acids. V lost 1 base and J 0 bases, leaving 10 bases between the germline ends. Germline-derived CDR1 and CDR2 are MDHEN and SYDVKM. The CDR3 is CASSLYQGGSYEQYF. The CDR3, as DNA: TGTGCCAGCAGTTTATACCAGGGCGGCTCCTACGAGCAGTACTTC. Full variable domain (missing parts from reference TRBV28 and TRBJ2-7): DVKVTQSSRYLVKRTGEKVFLECVQDMDHENMFWYRQDPGLGLRLIYFSYDVKMKEKGDIPEGYSVSREKKERFSLILESASTNQTSMYLCASSLYQGGSYEQYFGPGTRLTVT.

The V and J genes are TRBV3-1 and TRBJ1-4; TRBD1 matches at 9 bases. J was trimmed by 7 bases and V by 4 bases; bases with no gene match: 4. Germline V lookup: CDR1 LGHDT, CDR2 YNNKEL (reference sequence). The length of the CDR3 is 14 residues. In DNA, the CDR3 is TGTGCCAGCAGCCTACAGGGGGCCGGTGAAAAACTGTTTTTT. As protein: CASSLQGAGEKLFF.

This rearrangement joins TRBV5-4 to TRBJ2-3, with D maybe TRBD2 (6 bases). Germline loops: CDR1 SGHNT, CDR2 YYREEE (reference sequence). The CDR3 has 16 residues. Trimming shortened V by 2 bases and J by 3 bases, and 16 bases separated the two germline ends. This chain's CDR3 is CASSFQTARGTDTQYF. CDR3 DNA: TGTGCCAGCAGCTTCCAAACAGCCCGGGGGACAGATACGCAGTATTTT.

This clonotype occurred many times. The genes are TRBV3-1 and TRBJ2-4; D not certain. The length of the CDR3 is 15 residues. Per germline, CDR1 LGHDT and CDR2 YNNKEL (reference sequence). V lost 1 base and J 8 bases, leaving 15 bases between the germline ends. The CDR3 region has the DNA TGTGCCAGCAGCCAAGGGTCGTCGGCACTGTACATTCAGTACTTC. Translation: CASSQGSSALYIQYF.

The table lists this clonotype with many counts. The chain links TRBV20-1 to TRBJ2-7; D is uncertain. V shed 3 bases and J shed 2 bases, with 14 bases lying between them. The CDR3 has 14 residues. Germline V gene lookup returns CDR1 DFQATT and CDR2 SNEGSKA (reference sequence). The CDR3 region has the DNA TGCAGTGCTAGTGATCCAGGAGAAACCTACGAGCAGTACTTC. Its translation: CSASDPGETYEQYF.

This clonotype was picked up many times. The genes are TRBV7-3 and TRBJ1-6; weak D call: TRBD1 (5 bases). Germline CDR1 SGHTA, CDR2 FQGTGA. This CDR3 spans 12 amino acids. V was shortened by 5 bases and J by 7 bases, with 6 bases between the two germline ends. CDR3 in DNA: TGTGCCAGCAGCGAGGGGAATTCACCCCTCCACTTT. It codes for CASSEGNSPLHF.